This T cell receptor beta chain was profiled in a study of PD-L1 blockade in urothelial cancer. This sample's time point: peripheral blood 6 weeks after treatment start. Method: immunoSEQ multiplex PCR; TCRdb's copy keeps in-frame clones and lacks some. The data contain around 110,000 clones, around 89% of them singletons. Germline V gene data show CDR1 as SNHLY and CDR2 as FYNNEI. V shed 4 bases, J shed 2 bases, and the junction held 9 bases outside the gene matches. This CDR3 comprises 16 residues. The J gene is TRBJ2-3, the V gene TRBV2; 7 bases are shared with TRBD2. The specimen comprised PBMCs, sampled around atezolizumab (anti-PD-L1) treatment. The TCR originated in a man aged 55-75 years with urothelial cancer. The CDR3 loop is CASSAMGLPNTDTQYF. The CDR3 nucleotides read TGTGCCAGCAGTGCGATGGGACTACCCAACACAGATACGCAGTATTTT. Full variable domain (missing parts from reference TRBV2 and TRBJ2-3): EPEVTQTPSHQVTQMGQEVILRCVPISNHLYFYWYRQILGQKVEFLVSFYNNEISEKSEIFDDQFSVERPDGSNFTLKIRSTKLEDSAMYFCASSAMGLPNTDTQYFGPGTRLTVL.